Given below is one TCR beta chain in context. The assay was immunoSEQ multiplex PCR, and TCRdb's table has in-frame clones only and misses some. Among 150,000 to 200,000 clones, roughly 86% were seen once, and the ten largest hold just under 2.5%. These data belong to a study of blood T cell repertoires in COVID-19. Whole-study context: Some COVID-19 samples were acute and others convalescent; all came from the United States, Italy and Spain.

CDR3 length: 15 amino acids. Trimming left V 5 bases short and J 6 bases short, with 17 bases between. Germline CDR1 LNHNV, CDR2 YYDKDF (reference sequence). Sequenced material: peripheral blood. The rearrangement joins TRBV15 to TRBJ2-1; TRBD2 might be the D (7 bases). The receptor was isolated from a man aged 35-49 years with active or convalescent COVID-19. CDR3 nucleotides: TGTGCCACCAGCGGGGCCCGGCGGGGGCCCAATGAGCAGTTCTTC. Its translation is CATSGARRGPNEQFF.